This is a list of T cell receptor beta chains from one sample in a study of tumor-infiltrating lymphocytes in primary liver carcinoma. Using its own MiXCR run on the multiplex PCR reads, TCRdb lists one record per CDR3 protein. The table lists 330,000 or so distinct CDR3 sequences, less than 65% of them singletons, with about 6% in the top ten. Input material: peripheral blood. Every receptor here comes from a man between 35 and 55 years old with primary liver carcinoma and hepatitis B virus infection. The CDR3 runs from the conserved cysteine through the conserved F or W. Each record gives: clone size, J gene, V gene, D gene, CDR3 DNA, CDR3 protein. D genes are given only for firm matches. Rows may omit the clone size; those that give it use once, few, many or a size class.

NA,TRBJ2-7,TRBV11-2,NA,TGTGCCAGCAGCTTAGGCACCCCGGACTACGAGCACTACTTC,CASSLGTPDYEHYF
many,TRBJ1-2,TRBV13,NA,TGTGCCAGCAGCCCCCCCACAACAGCCGGTAATTATGGCTACACCTTC,CASSPPTTAGNYGYTF
NA,TRBJ1-5,TRBV6-2/TRBV6-3,NA,TGTGCCAGCACTAGCGGGGAGGTTAGCAATCAGCCCCAACATTTT,CASTSGEVSNQPQHF
NA,TRBJ2-1,TRBV12-3/TRBV12-4,TRBD1,TGTGCCAGGTTGGGGCAGGGGGACTACAATGAGCAGTTCTTC,CARLGQGDYNEQFF
few,TRBJ2-7,TRBV25-1,NA,TGTGCCAGCAGTGAACTAGTCCCCTACGAGCAGTACTTC,CASSELVPYEQYF
NA,TRBJ2-3,TRBV11-3,NA,TGTGCCAGCAGCTTATTCTCGGGGCCGGCGGATACGCAGTATTTT,CASSLFSGPADTQYF
many,TRBJ2-5,TRBV29-1,NA,TGCAGCGTTGATTACATAAACCAAGAGACCCAGTACTTC,CSVDYINQETQYF
medium-sized,TRBJ1-2,TRBV11-2,NA,TGTGCCAGCAGCTTAACGGCTAACTATGGCTACACCTTC,CASSLTANYGYTF
NA,TRBJ2-7,TRBV6-2/TRBV6-3,NA,TGTGCCAGCAGCTACCCCAAGGTGAACTACGAGCAGTACTTC,CASSYPKVNYEQYF
many,TRBJ1-2,TRBV11-1,TRBD1,TGTGCCAGCAGCCACGGACAGGACTATGGCTACACCTTC,CASSHGQDYGYTF
many,TRBJ2-3,TRBV10-3,TRBD1,TGTGCCATCACCGGACAGGGGGCATCAGATACGCAGTATTTT,CAITGQGASDTQYF
NA,TRBJ2-7,TRBV11-2,NA,TGTGCCAGCAACTTATCGCAGAACTCCTACGAGCTGTACTTC,CASNLSQNSYELYF
NA,TRBJ2-3,TRBV11-2,TRBD2,TGTACCAGCAGCTCAGAGTGGGGCGGGGGGCACACAGATACGCAGTATTTT,CTSSSEWGGGHTDTQYF